These T cell receptor beta chains were read from a single sample in a study of Ad26.COV2.S vaccination and SARS-CoV-2 variants. Assay used: immunoSEQ multiplex PCR; TCRdb lists only in-frame clones, some missing. The sample includes over 400,000 clones, roughly 90% of them seen just once. This specimen consisted of peripheral blood, obtained in a trial of Ad26.COV2.S vaccine versus placebo. The receptors were sampled from a person between 18 and 59 years old who received the Ad26.COV2.S COVID-19 vaccine or a placebo. Each CDR3 is given with its conserved first and last residue. D genes are given only for firm matches. Rows give clone size only sometimes, using once, few, many, or a class for an expanded clone.

>.|TRBV4-3|TRBJ1-3|.|13
CASSQDLWGRIYF
TGCGCCAGCAGCCAAGATCTATGGGGGCGAATATATTTT
>TRBD1|TRBV10-3|TRBJ2-2|.|14
CAARPTGGTGELFF
TGTGCCGCACGCCCGACAGGGGGCACCGGGGAGCTGTTTTTT
>TRBD1|TRBV23-1|TRBJ1-3|.|21
CASSQSPNRDSSTLTGNTIYF
TGCGCCAGCAGTCAATCCCCAAACCGGGACAGCAGCACACTAACTGGAAACACCATATATTTT
>.|TRBV6-6|TRBJ1-2|.|13
CASSLRINYGYTF
TGTGCCAGCAGCTTACGGATTAACTATGGCTACACCTTC
>.|TRBV18|TRBJ1-1|.|13
CASSPAGNVEAFF
TGTGCCAGCTCACCAGCAGGAAACGTTGAAGCTTTCTTT
>.|TRBV5-6|TRBJ1-2|.|13
CASTVQAHYGYTF
TGTGCCAGCACGGTACAGGCCCACTATGGCTACACCTTC
>TRBD2|TRBV4-3|TRBJ2-7|.|17
CASSQDLVGSGVTEQYF
TGCGCCAGCAGCCAAGATTTAGTGGGCAGCGGGGTAACCGAGCAGTACTTC
>TRBD1|TRBV7-2|TRBJ1-2|few|16
CASSLGRDREDYGYTF
TGTGCCAGCAGCTTAGGCCGGGACAGGGAGGACTATGGCTACACCTTC
>.|TRBV19|TRBJ1-5|.|15
CASSADKYSNQPQHF
TGTGCCAGTAGTGCGGACAAGTATAGCAATCAGCCCCAGCATTTT
>.|TRBV5-8|TRBJ1-4|.|15
CASSLGTGYNEKLFF
TGTGCCAGCAGCTTGGGGACGGGGTATAATGAAAAACTGTTTTTT
>TRBD1|TRBV19|TRBJ1-2|.|15
CASSIPRQGNYGYTF
TGTGCCAGTAGTATACCCAGACAGGGTAACTATGGCTACACCTTC